This T cell receptor (beta chain) was recorded in a study of blood T cell repertoires in COVID-19. Study in general: Each recovered donor of Cohort 3 presented with two negative PCRs, clearance, or symptom resolution.

The CDR3 is made up of 15 amino acids. Deletions cut 5 bases from V and 0 bases from J, with 12 bases between. Looked up from germline, CDR1 is SGHVS and CDR2 is FNYEAQ. Libraries were prepared by immunoSEQ multiplex PCR; TCRdb keeps only in-frame clonotypes and omits some of them. The sample lists over 110,000 clones; 84% were seen once. Participant age was roughly 18 to 100 years, and participants resided in 20 to 30 US areas. This chain connects TRBV7-6 to TRBJ2-3; tentative D call: TRBD1 (5 bases). Input material: PBMCs or T cells enriched from blood (not recorded which). The sequence was obtained from a man aged 45-65 years in a cohort exposed to, infected with or recovered from COVID-19 (not recorded which). The CDR3 DNA is TGTGCCAGCAGCCCCGGTCAGGGCAGCACAGATACGCAGTATTTT. Translation gives CASSPGQGSTDTQYF. Supplemented by reference TRBV7-6 and TRBJ2-3, the full variable domain reads GAGVSQSPRYKVTKRGQDVALRCDPISGHVSLYWYRQALGQGPEFLTYFNYEAQQDKSGLPNDRFSAERPEGSISTLTIQRTEQRDSAMYRCASSPGQGSTDTQYFGPGTRLTVL.